The 26 T cell receptor beta chains below all came from one sample that was sequenced in a study of molecular identifiers for immune sequencing clone quantification. TCRdb re-called the PCR reads through MiXCR, storing one row per CDR3 protein. The table includes about 510,000 distinct CDR3 sequences, 25% detected once. Material: naive CD8+ T cells from blood, with Jurkat cell RNA spiked in. Subset meaning: FACS-sorted CD8+CD4-CCR7+CD45RA+ naive T cells. The receptors derive from a human donor in good health. Some libraries in this study had Jurkat cell RNA spiked in.

The chain couples TRBV7-9 to TRBJ2-1; D remains ambiguous. This CDR3 spans 16 amino acids. CDR1 SEHNR and CDR2 FQNEAQ come from the germline V gene (reference sequence). Trimming removed 5 bases at V and 6 bases at J, with 20 bases between. The CDR3: CASSEPAYTSGNEQFF. Here the CDR3 DNA reads TGTGCCAGCAGCGAACCCGCGTACACTTCAGGCAATGAGCAGTTCTTC.

This clonotype occurred many times. The CDR3 nucleotides are TGCGCCAGCAGCCAAGATATTCCGGGTCCCATCGACGCTGGCTACACCTTC. It specifies CASSQDIPGPIDAGYTF. This rearrangement joins TRBV4-1 to TRBJ1-2; no clear D. Germline CDR1 MGHRA, CDR2 YSYEKL. This CDR3 has 17 residues. Trimming took off 0 bases at V and 7 bases at J, with 21 bases between the two ends.

This clonotype has ten or more counts. The chain combines TRBV29-1 with TRBJ1-1; D is perhaps TRBD1 (5 bases). CDR3 size: 10 residues. Trimming left V 6 bases short and J 6 bases short, with 8 bases between. CDR1 and CDR2 from the germline V gene are SQVTM and ANQGSEA. CDR3 DNA sequence: TGCAGCGTATGGGGGGCTGAAGCTTTCTTT. Translation: CSVWGAEAFF. The whole variable domain, remainder taken from reference TRBV29-1 and TRBJ1-1, is SAVISQKPSRDICQRGTSLTIQCQVDSQVTMMFWYRQQPGQSLTLIATANQGSEATYESGFVIDKFPISRPNLTFSTLTVSNMSPEDSSIYLCSVWGAEAFFGQGTRLTVV.

This rearrangement joins TRBV2 to TRBJ1-5; 8 nucleotides match TRBD1. The CDR3 spans 15 residues. The V gene's germline CDR1 is SNHLY and CDR2 FYNNEI. With V trimmed by 2 bases and J by 7 bases, 7 bases remained unmatched. The CDR3 nucleotides are TGTGCCAGCAGTGAAATCGGACAGGGCGGACAGCCCCAGCATTTT. Translated, it gives CASSEIGQGGQPQHF.

This clonotype was observed a handful of times. The chain couples TRBV5-6 to TRBJ1-2; D is undetermined. Trimming removed 6 bases at V and 0 bases at J, with 24 bases between. Germline CDR1 and CDR2: SGHDT and YYEEEE. This CDR3 has 18 residues. For the CDR3, the DNA is TGTGCCAGCACCACACAGAAGCTGGAGAAAACTTCTAACTATGGCTACACCTTC. Protein product: CASTTQKLEKTSNYGYTF.

The chain recombines TRBV3-1 with TRBJ1-6; 8 bases fit TRBD1. Germline lookup yields CDR1 LGHDT and CDR2 YNNKEL (reference sequence). CDR3 length: 19 residues. V lost 4 bases to trimming and J lost 5 bases; unmatched junction nucleotides: 16. CDR3 sequence: CASSPGQGALTKNNSPLHF. As DNA, the CDR3 is TGTGCCAGCAGCCCCGGACAGGGTGCTCTAACAAAAAATAATTCACCCCTCCACTTT.

In this sample, this clonotype turned up many times. The V and J genes are TRBV12-3 or TRBV12-4 and TRBJ2-3; the D gene is possibly TRBD1 (5 bases). The CDR3 consists of 15 residues. With 4 bases removed from V and 3 bases from J, the gap between germline ends came to 14 bases. The CDR3 loop reads CASSSGNSITDTQYF. The CDR3 DNA reads as TGTGCCAGCAGTTCAGGGAATAGTATAACAGATACGCAGTATTTT.

The V and J genes are TRBV11-2 and TRBJ1-4; D not certain. The ends were cut back, 0 bases at V and 0 bases at J, with 8 bases in the middle. The CDR3 consists of 16 residues. Germline V gene sequence: CDR1 SGHAT, CDR2 FQNNGV. The CDR3 spells CASSLDLTATNEKLFF. The CDR3 bases are TGTGCCAGCAGCTTAGATCTCACAGCAACTAATGAAAAACTGTTTTTT.

Worth noting for this clonotype: This sequence may be a read error, since a much larger clone differs from it by one base. The CDR3 does not end in the conserved phenylalanine or tryptophan, so this is likely a read error. V usage is TRBV12-3 or TRBV12-4 and J usage is TRBJ1-1, with TRBD1 identical over 7 bases. CDR3 length: 16 amino acids. With 1 base clipped from V and 1 base from J, the junction kept 6 bases outside the gene matches. The CDR3 nucleotides are TGTGCCAGCAGTTTAGGTTCAGGGGGTCCGAACACTGAAGCTTTCTCT. As protein: CASSLGSGGPNTEAFS.

Concerning this clonotype itself: A read error may be the cause here, since a much bigger clone is one base away. The rearrangement links TRBV7-8 to TRBJ1-5, with D maybe TRBD1 (5 bases). The CDR3 covers 14 residues. CDR1 is SGHVS, CDR2 FQNEAQ, per germline. CDR3 residues: CAGSLEQGNQPQHF. For the CDR3, the DNA is TGTGCCGGCAGCTTAGAACAGGGCAATCAGCCCCAGCATTTT.

Note on this clonotype: A much larger clone lies one base from this, so it may be a read error. This rearrangement joins TRBV2 to TRBJ1-6; D possibly corresponds to TRBD1 (6 bases). The CDR3 totals 15 residues. CDR1 is SNHLY, CDR2 FYNNEI, per germline. The CDR3 sequence: CTSSEARTDNSPLHF. The CDR3 nucleotides are TGTACCAGCAGTGAAGCCCGGACAGATAATTCACCCCTCCACTTT.

This sequence joins TRBV7-9 and TRBJ1-3; D ambiguous. CDR3 length: 15 residues. With 5 bases removed from V and 0 bases from J, the gap between germline ends came to 11 bases. CDR1 is SEHNR and CDR2 is FQNEAQ in the germline V gene (reference sequence). DNA of the CDR3: TGTGCCAGCAGCCACCCCCTAAGCTCTGGAAACACCATATATTTT. Amino acid sequence: CASSHPLSSGNTIYF.

Comment on this clonotype: A read error is possible here, since a much larger clone lies one base away. This chain joins TRBV14 and TRBJ2-4, with 7 bases fitting TRBD1. This CDR3 region has 15 residues. Germline CDR1 is SGHDN and CDR2 is FVKESK. Trimming cost V 5 bases and J 5 bases; bases outside gene matches: 9. The CDR3 protein is CASSSRQGSENIQYF. CDR3 nucleotide sequence: TGTGCCAGCAGCTCCCGACAGGGTTCAGAAAACATTCAGTACTTC.

This clonotype has a handful of counts. This chain connects TRBV7-6 to TRBJ2-3; D remains ambiguous. V shed 7 bases and J shed 0 bases, with 11 bases lying between them. CDR3 length equals 14 residues. Germline V gene sequence: CDR1 SGHVS, CDR2 FNYEAQ. CDR3 DNA: TGTGCCAGCAAGGGAAGTATCAGCACAGATACGCAGTATTTT. It yields the protein CASKGSISTDTQYF.

Details on this clonotype: This may come from a read error, since a much larger clone is one base off. The chain links TRBV7-9 to TRBJ2-3, with D maybe TRBD2 (6 bases). The CDR3 has 16 residues. Germline V lookup: CDR1 SEHNR, CDR2 FQNEAQ (reference sequence). CDR3 sequence reads: CVSSSSWRGDTDTQYF. CDR3 nucleotide sequence: TGTGTCAGCAGCAGCTCTTGGCGGGGAGATACAGATACGCAGTATTTT.

This clonotype was seen repeatedly, ten times or more. This chain links TRBV7-9 with TRBJ2-2; 8 positions agree with TRBD2. In germline, CDR1 is SEHNR, CDR2 FQNEAQ (reference sequence). V was pared by 3 bases and J by 2 bases, with 2 bases of the junction left unmatched. The CDR3 extends over 15 amino acids. The CDR3 spells CASSLGLVNTGELFF. CDR3 DNA: TGTGCCAGCAGCTTGGGACTAGTAAACACCGGGGAGCTGTTTTTT.

Of note for this clonotype: A much more abundant neighbour one base away suggests this may be a read error. The final CDR3 position lacks the conserved phenylalanine or tryptophan, pointing to a likely read error. The chain couples TRBV5-3 to TRBJ2-7, with D perhaps given as TRBD1 or TRBD2 (6 bases each). TRBV5-3 is assigned to the ORF class and has an uncertain function. Trimming took off 8 bases at V and 2 bases at J, with 23 bases between the two ends. The CDR3 loop spans 16 amino acids. CDR3 in amino acids: CASSGGGQIPPYEQYL. The CDR3 nucleotides are TGTGCCAGCAGCGGAGGGGGACAAATCCCACCCTACGAGCAGTACTTA.

This clonotype was seen more than once but under ten times. J is TRBJ2-7 and V is TRBV4-1; D perhaps matches TRBD1 (6 bases). Trimming removed 0 bases from V and 0 bases from J, with 9 bases in between. The CDR3 runs 15 residues. The germline V gene has CDR1 MGHRA and CDR2 YSYEKL. CDR3 amino acids: CASSQDQGPSYEQYF. The CDR3 DNA sequence: TGCGCCAGCAGCCAAGATCAGGGGCCCTCCTACGAGCAGTACTTC.

Worth noting for this clonotype: The junction and the germline gene differ at one end; a read error may be behind it. The V gene is TRBV28, the J gene TRBJ2-7; D call uncertain. The CDR3 covers 12 residues. Germline CDR1 MDHEN, CDR2 SYDVKM. CDR3 sequence reads: CAGSPTLDEQYF. CDR3 nucleotides: TGTGCCGGCAGTCCGACCTTGGACGAGCAGTACTTC.

Remarks on this clonotype: This may arise from a read error, as a much more abundant clone is one base away. The rearrangement uses TRBV7-2 and TRBJ2-3; the match to TRBD2 covers 14 bases. The length of the CDR3 is 17 residues. Germline CDR1 and CDR2: SGHTA and FQGNSA. For the CDR3, the DNA is TGTGCCAGCAGCCAAGGACTAGCGGGGGGCGGCACAGCTACGCAGTATTTT. Its protein product is CASSQGLAGGGTATQYF.

The chain is built from TRBV5-4 and TRBJ1-1, with 7 nucleotides matching TRBD1. V shed 0 bases and J 6 bases; nucleotides not matched to a gene: 2. The V gene's germline CDR1 is SGHNT and CDR2 YYREEE (reference sequence). The CDR3 loop spans 13 amino acids. CDR3 sequence: CASSLGGQAEAFF. The DNA for the CDR3 is TGTGCCAGCAGCTTGGGTGGACAGGCTGAAGCTTTCTTT.

V usage is TRBV2 and J usage is TRBJ1-1; D gene uncertain. CDR1 and CDR2 (germline): SNHLY, FYNNEI. V lost 0 bases to trimming and J lost 0 bases, with 11 bases between them. The CDR3 is 16 amino acids. The CDR3 nucleotides read TGTGCCAGCAGTGAAGCGTTTTTGGCGGTGAACACTGAAGCTTTCTTT. This gives the protein CASSEAFLAVNTEAFF.

The chain couples TRBV20-1 to TRBJ2-5, with D possibly being TRBD2 (6 bases). CDR1 is DFQATT, CDR2 SNEGSKA, per germline (reference sequence). Trimming cost V 2 bases and J 8 bases, with 21 bases left between them. This CDR3 region has 15 residues. CDR3 sequence: CSARPREVSRSTQYF. The CDR3 region has the DNA TGCAGTGCTAGACCAAGGGAGGTTTCAAGATCAACCCAGTACTTC.

The table lists this clonotype with a few counts. V usage is TRBV28 and J usage is TRBJ2-6; tentative D call: TRBD1 (6 bases). This CDR3 is 15 amino acids long. Germline V lookup: CDR1 MDHEN, CDR2 SYDVKM. Trimming shortened V by 5 bases and J by 0 bases, and 8 bases separated the two germline ends. The CDR3 region is CASSQTGSGANVLTF. CDR3 nucleotides: TGTGCCAGCAGTCAGACAGGCTCTGGGGCCAACGTCCTGACTTTC.

This rearrangement joins TRBV7-9 to TRBJ2-5; D gene uncertain. CDR3 length equals 15 residues. The V and J ends lost 1 base and 3 bases respectively, with 12 bases between them. Germline V gene data show CDR1 as SEHNR and CDR2 as FQNEAQ (reference sequence). The CDR3 loop is CASSLVFVKEETQYF. The DNA for the CDR3 is TGTGCCAGCAGCTTAGTCTTCGTCAAGGAAGAGACCCAGTACTTC.

This clonotype has just a few counts. The chain combines TRBV7-2 with TRBJ1-1; the D is unclear. Between the trimmed V and J ends, which lost 1 base and 5 bases, there was a span of 8 bases. In germline, CDR1 is SGHTA, CDR2 FQGNSA. CDR3 size: 13 residues. The CDR3 nucleotides read TGTGCCAGCAGCTTAGGTGCGGAAACTGAAGCTTTCTTT. Protein: CASSLGAETEAFF.